This TCR beta chain was recorded in a study of cytomegalovirus exposure and HLA in healthy donors. This CDR3 is 17 amino acids long. PCR involved 60 Vbeta and 13 Jbeta primers. Sequencing was performed with immunoSEQ multiplex PCR; in TCRdb, only in-frame clones are kept and a portion is missing. The profile shows about 150,000 clones, approximately 80% of them singletons. The specimen was PBMCs. The receptor was derived from a male donor in good health and CMV-seronegative. The chain links TRBV21-1 to TRBJ1-1. TRBV21-1 is noted as a pseudogene. DNA for the CDR3: TGTGCCAGCAGCAAAGGTAGGGAGGCGACAGATAACACTGAAGCTTTCTTT. The encoded protein is CASSKGREATDNTEAFF.